The 18 T cell receptor beta chains presented below share a single source sample, sequenced in a study of human T cells and chemical hapten exposure. A single record per CDR3 protein comes from TCRdb applying MiXCR to the RACE reads. The sample records about 60,000 distinct CDR3 sequences, approximately 9.3% being singletons. Specified time point: patch test 1, 2 weeks after DPC sensitization. Treatment noted: therapeutic diphenylcyclopropenone sensitization with weekly scalp DPC. The input for sequencing was whole blood, taken in connection with sensitization to the hapten diphenylcyclopropenone (DPC). These receptor sequences come from a woman aged 40 to 49 with alopecia areata. Some clones in this sample may be carry-over from other donors' samples.

This chain links TRBV7-6 with TRBJ1-3; weak D call: TRBD1 (5 bases). The CDR3 runs to 16 residues. Germline V gene lookup returns CDR1 SGHVS and CDR2 FNYEAQ. V shed 5 bases and J shed 0 bases, with 14 bases lying between them. The DNA of the CDR3 is TGTGCCAGCAGCATACAGACAGCCAGCTCTGGAAACACCATATATTTT. Amino acid sequence: CASSIQTASSGNTIYF.

This rearrangement joins TRBV11-1 to TRBJ1-2, with D unclear. There are 14 residues in the CDR3. V lost 5 bases to trimming and J lost 3 bases, with 13 bases between them. Germline CDR1 reads SGHAT; CDR2 reads FQDESV (reference sequence). This chain's CDR3 is CASSPSGRHYGYTF. The DNA of the CDR3 is TGTGCCAGCAGCCCCTCTGGACGGCACTATGGCTACACCTTC. The whole variable domain, remainder taken from reference TRBV11-1 and TRBJ1-2, is EAEVAQSPRYKITEKSQAVAFWCDPISGHATLYWYRQILGQGPELLVQFQDESVVDDSQLPKDRFSAERLKGVDSTLKIQPAELGDSAMYLCASSPSGRHYGYTFGSGTRLTVV.

The chain is built from TRBV12-3 or TRBV12-4 and TRBJ2-2, with D maybe TRBD1 (6 bases). Trimming removed 5 bases at V and 3 bases at J, with 13 bases between. The CDR3 covers 15 residues. CDR3 sequence: CASSIRGYDTGELFF. The CDR3 bases are TGTGCCAGCAGTATAAGGGGGTATGACACCGGGGAGCTGTTTTTT.

This clonotype was recorded many times. The chain employs TRBV28 and TRBJ2-3; 14 bases align to TRBD2. J gave up 5 bases and V 8 bases, and 6 bases lay outside the gene matches. The CDR3 has 15 residues. Germline values: CDR1 MDHEN, CDR2 SYDVKM. DNA for the CDR3: TGTGCCAGCGTGACTAGCGGGGGGGCAAGAGATACGCAGTATTTT. Protein: CASVTSGGARDTQYF.

This chain joins TRBV27 and TRBJ1-2; tentative D call: TRBD1 (6 bases). Looked up from germline, CDR1 is MNHEY and CDR2 is SMNVEV (reference sequence). CDR3 length: 13 amino acids. Trimming took off 4 bases at V and 2 bases at J, with 8 bases between the two ends. Here the CDR3 reads CASSSTGNYGYTF. In DNA, the CDR3 is TGTGCCAGCAGTTCGACAGGAAACTATGGCTACACCTTC.

This clonotype was seen a few times. This chain joins TRBV6-1 and TRBJ1-5; TRBD1 matches at 12 bases. Germline lookup yields CDR1 MNHNS and CDR2 SASEGT. V shed 6 bases and J 1 base; nucleotides not matched to a gene: 4. The CDR3 covers 16 residues. Here the CDR3 reads CASRGQGAQSNQPQHF. CDR3 bases: TGTGCCAGCAGGGGACAGGGGGCGCAGAGCAATCAGCCCCAGCATTTT.

J is TRBJ2-5 and V is TRBV6-6, with D perhaps matching TRBD2 (5 bases). Germline CDR1 is MNHNY and CDR2 is SVGAGI (reference sequence). This CDR3 is 14 amino acids long. Trimming cost V 6 bases and J 5 bases, with 16 bases left between them. The CDR3 DNA reads as TGTGCCAGCAGGAGAGGGCACAGAGGTGAGACCCAGTACTTC. Amino acids: CASRRGHRGETQYF.

As for this clonotype: A much larger clone sits a single nucleotide away, making a read error possible. The chain couples TRBV29-1 to TRBJ1-4; D gene ambiguous. Germline CDR1 reads SQVTM; CDR2 reads ANQGSEA. This CDR3 has 11 amino acids. Deletions cut 5 bases from V and 8 bases from J, with 9 bases between. CDR3 loop: CSVWDEEKLFF. The DNA of the CDR3 is TGCAGCGTTTGGGATGAGGAAAAACTGTTTTTT.

There are a few counts of this clonotype. The rearrangement joins TRBV4-2 to TRBJ2-2; 10 bases line up with TRBD2. CDR3 size: 16 residues. Germline V gene sequence: CDR1 LGHNA, CDR2 YNFKEQ. V dropped 4 bases and J dropped 0; count of bases not matched to a gene: 2. The CDR3: CASSLLAGANTGELFF. CDR3 DNA sequence: TGTGCCAGCAGCCTCCTAGCGGGGGCGAACACCGGGGAGCTGTTTTTT.

This clonotype was seen at least ten times. This chain joins TRBV3-1 and TRBJ2-1; either TRBD1 or TRBD2 may supply D (6 bases each). CDR3 length: 16 amino acids. Germline loops: CDR1 LGHDT, CDR2 YNNKEL (reference sequence). Trimming shortened V by 0 bases and J by 4 bases, and 13 bases separated the two germline ends. The CDR3 DNA follows: TGTGCCAGCAGCCAAGATCTGGGGGGCAGTTACAATGAGCAGTTCTTC. Its translation: CASSQDLGGSYNEQFF.

The gene calls are TRBV7-2 and TRBJ1-1, with 8 bases matching TRBD1. Germline CDR1 is SGHTA and CDR2 is FQGNSA. Germline trimming cut 5 bases from V and 2 bases from J; bases unmatched to any gene: 4. The CDR3 sequence is 14 residues long. CDR3 protein: CASSIGQGNTEAFF. As DNA, the CDR3 is TGTGCCAGCAGCATCGGACAGGGTAACACTGAAGCTTTCTTT. Combining the CDR3 with reference TRBV7-2 and TRBJ1-1 gives the whole variable domain GAGVSQSPSNKVTEKGKDVELRCDPISGHTALYWYRQSLGQGLEFLIYFQGNSAPDKSGLPSDRFSAERTGGSVSTLTIQRTQQEDSAVYLCASSIGQGNTEAFFGQGTRLTVV.

This rearrangement joins TRBV9 to TRBJ1-4; TRBD1 agrees at 8 bases. V gave up 1 base and J gave up 7 bases; unmatched junction bases: 12. From germline, CDR1 is SGDLS and CDR2 YYNGEE. CDR3 length: 17 residues. This chain's CDR3 is CASSVPRTGMEGEKLFF. The CDR3 coding sequence is TGTGCCAGCAGCGTACCCCGGACAGGGATGGAAGGTGAAAAACTGTTTTTT.

This clonotype was recorded at least ten times. The rearrangement uses TRBV12-3 or TRBV12-4 and TRBJ2-1, with unresolved D. The CDR3 length is 12 residues. V was cut by 6 bases and J by 7 bases, with 10 bases left in between. The CDR3 DNA sequence: TGTGCCAGCAGCCGGCCTCGGAATGAGCAGTTCTTC. It is translated as CASSRPRNEQFF.

This clonotype was counted only a few times. The V call is TRBV2, the J call TRBJ2-5; the match to TRBD2 covers 9 bases. The CDR3 covers 13 residues. CDR1 SNHLY and CDR2 FYNNEI come from the germline V gene. Unmatched junction bases numbered 11, after V lost 11 bases and J lost 7 bases. DNA of the CDR3: TGTGCCTGCGGGGGGGCCTCAAGAGGGACCCAGTACTTC. It specifies CACGGASRGTQYF.

This clonotype was counted ten times or more. The chain uses TRBV27 and TRBJ2-1, with unresolved D. CDR1 MNHEY and CDR2 SMNVEV come from the germline V gene (reference sequence). This CDR3 has 13 amino acids. V was cut by 8 bases and J by 4 bases, with 12 bases left in between. The CDR3 region has the DNA TGTGCCAGCCGCCGGACGCGATACAATGAGCAGTTCTTC. This codes for CASRRTRYNEQFF.

This chain connects TRBV4-3 to TRBJ2-2; D is unresolved. Germline assignment: CDR1 LGHNA and CDR2 YSLEER. The germline V and J ends were trimmed by 0 bases and 6 bases, with 11 bases remaining between them. The CDR3 is 15 amino acids. The CDR3 loop is CASSQDPAQPGELFF. The CDR3 nucleotides read TGCGCCAGCAGCCAAGATCCGGCCCAGCCCGGGGAGCTGTTTTTT.

This clonotype was observed at least ten times. This rearrangement joins TRBV9 to TRBJ2-3; TRBD1 is a possible D gene (7 bases). Germline CDR1 SGDLS, CDR2 YYNGEE. Trimming pared 5 bases from V and 7 bases from J, leaving 26 bases between. The length of the CDR3 is 17 residues. This CDR3 reads CASSTAGGKRTGNTQYF. For the CDR3, the DNA is TGTGCCAGCAGTACAGCAGGGGGGAAAAGGACGGGAAATACGCAGTATTTT.

V usage is TRBV28 and J usage is TRBJ1-1; 7 bases agree with TRBD1. V dropped 4 bases and J dropped 6; count of bases not matched to a gene: 2. Per the germline V gene, CDR1 is MDHEN and CDR2 is SYDVKM. The CDR3 covers 12 residues. For the CDR3, the DNA is TGTGCCAGCAGTTACAGGGGAGCTGAAGCTTTCTTT. It codes for CASSYRGAEAFF.